These 21 T cell receptor beta chains were sequenced from one sample in a study of T-cell memory formation after mild COVID-19. TCRdb reprocessed the 5' RACE reads with MiXCR, giving one entry per CDR3 protein. The table includes more than 15,000 distinct CDR3 sequences, 20% to 30% detected once. The sequenced material came from PBMCs or a T cell subset sorted from them (not recorded which). These receptor sequences come from a young man who had mild COVID-19 (a few samples of this study predate the infection). Cell type and time point are not known.

V usage is TRBV5-5 and J usage is TRBJ2-6; 7 bases align to TRBD1. CDR1 is SGHKS and CDR2 is YYEKEE in the germline V gene (reference sequence). V was clipped by 0 bases and J by 0 bases; unmatched bases: 3. This CDR3 is built from 17 residues. DNA of the CDR3: TGTGCCAGCAGCTTGGAGGGACAGAACTCTGGGGCCAACGTCCTGACTTTC. Protein product: CASSLEGQNSGANVLTF.

In this sample, this clonotype turned up many times. V and J are TRBV4-3 and TRBJ2-4; the D is unclear. Germline V gives CDR1 LGHNA, CDR2 YSLEER. Trimming shortened V by 2 bases and J by 4 bases, and 9 bases separated the two germline ends. CDR3 length: 14 amino acids. The CDR3 DNA follows: TGCGCCAGCAGCCAATCCGGGTCGAAAAACATTCAGTACTTC. Translating it yields CASSQSGSKNIQYF.

At least ten counts were recorded for this clonotype. The V gene is TRBV6-2 or TRBV6-3, the J gene TRBJ2-2, with D possibly being TRBD2 (6 bases). CDR1 MNHEY and CDR2 SVGEGT come from the germline V gene. This CDR3 has 17 residues. Trimming left V 0 bases short and J 0 bases short, with 11 bases between. CDR3 protein: CASSYSRDFPNTGELFF. The DNA for the CDR3 is TGTGCCAGCAGTTACTCGAGGGACTTCCCGAACACCGGGGAGCTGTTTTTT.

This clonotype was seen at least ten times. The CDR3 here is CASSFQGSYQETQYF. CDR3 in DNA: TGTGCCAGCAGTTTTCAGGGATCGTACCAAGAGACCCAGTACTTC. The rearrangement links TRBV28 to TRBJ2-5, with D tentatively TRBD1 (5 bases). The CDR3 consists of 15 residues. Germline CDR1 is MDHEN and CDR2 is SYDVKM. V gave up 3 bases and J gave up 0 bases, with 11 bases separating them.

The chain uses TRBV7-2 and TRBJ2-7; D unresolved. V was pared by 3 bases and J by 6 bases, with 9 bases between. Germline V gene data show CDR1 as SGHTA and CDR2 as FQGNSA. The CDR3 has 12 residues. In DNA, the CDR3 is TGTGCCAGCAGCTTTGTTGCAGCCGAGCAGTACTTC. Translation gives CASSFVAAEQYF.

Ten or more counts support this clonotype. The chain links TRBV25-1 to TRBJ2-3, with a weak D call TRBD2 (6 bases). Germline loops: CDR1 MGHDK, CDR2 SYGVNS. Trimming left V 6 bases short and J 2 bases short, with 12 bases between. The CDR3 runs to 14 residues. The CDR3 sequence: CASSISGLTDTQYF. CDR3 coding DNA: TGTGCCAGCAGCATTAGCGGCCTCACAGATACGCAGTATTTT.

The chain has TRBV6-6 and TRBJ2-7, with D tentatively TRBD2 (6 bases). This CDR3 contains 13 residues. The germline V gene encodes CDR1 MNHNY and CDR2 SVGAGI (reference sequence). V lost 6 bases, J lost 5 bases, and 14 bases lay in between. CDR3 coding DNA: TGTGCCAGCAGGTACACTAGCAACCACGAGCAGTACTTC. Translated, it gives CASRYTSNHEQYF.

This clonotype was counted a few times. The rearrangement links TRBV5-1 to TRBJ2-1; D gene ambiguous. Germline V gene lookup returns CDR1 SGHRS and CDR2 YFSETQ. V lost 4 bases and J 8 bases, leaving 16 bases between the germline ends. This CDR3 has 14 amino acids. The CDR3 protein is CASSLDWVVHEQFF. CDR3 DNA: TGCGCCAGCAGCCTTGACTGGGTAGTCCATGAGCAGTTCTTC.

V is TRBV29-1 and J is TRBJ2-1; D is unresolved. V lost 4 bases, J lost 5 bases, and 12 bases lay in between. The length of the CDR3 is 13 residues. The germline CDR1 and CDR2 sequences are SQVTM and ANQGSEA. The CDR3 loop reads CSVAPRFNNEQFF. The CDR3 nucleotides read TGCAGCGTTGCTCCGCGATTCAACAATGAGCAGTTCTTC.

The gene calls are TRBV12-3 or TRBV12-4 and TRBJ1-5; 10 nucleotides match TRBD1. The CDR3 is 14 amino acids. V was pared by 7 bases and J by 9 bases, with 9 bases of the junction left unmatched. The CDR3: CASTSGQGGRPQHF. The CDR3 region has the DNA TGTGCCAGCACCTCTGGACAGGGGGGACGGCCCCAGCATTTT.

This clonotype was picked up many times. The V call is TRBV7-9, the J call TRBJ2-1, with TRBD2 identical over 9 bases. V shed 5 bases and J 0 bases; nucleotides not matched to a gene: 17. Germline assignment: CDR1 SEHNR and CDR2 FQNEAQ (reference sequence). This CDR3 is 20 amino acids long. CDR3 loop: CASSPQVAGAPYFSYNEQFF. The CDR3 DNA reads TGTGCCAGCAGCCCCCAAGTAGCGGGGGCCCCTTACTTCTCCTACAATGAGCAGTTCTTC.

In this sample, this clonotype turned up many times. The V and J genes are TRBV7-9 and TRBJ2-5; D unresolved. V was shortened by 3 bases and J by 4 bases, with 12 bases between the two germline ends. Germline loops: CDR1 SEHNR, CDR2 FQNEAQ (reference sequence). The CDR3 covers 14 residues. The CDR3 reads CASSFWTYLETQYF. CDR3 coding DNA: TGTGCCAGCAGCTTTTGGACGTACTTAGAGACCCAGTACTTC.

The chain joins TRBV12-3 or TRBV12-4 to TRBJ2-1, with D hard to call. This CDR3 region has 15 residues. The germline V and J ends were trimmed by 5 bases and 5 bases, with 16 bases remaining between them. CDR3 sequence (DNA): TGTGCCAGCAGTCCCCCTGGGAAAGGAGACAATGAGCAGTTCTTC. Amino acid sequence: CASSPPGKGDNEQFF.

Many counts were recorded for this clonotype. This chain connects TRBV18 to TRBJ2-7; D remains unclear. The germline V gene has CDR1 KGHSH and CDR2 LQKENI. This CDR3 region has 13 residues. For the CDR3, the DNA is TGTGCCAGCTCCCCACAGAATACGTACGAGCAGTACGTC. Its protein product is CASSPQNTYEQYV.

This clonotype was counted many times. The chain couples TRBV20-1 to TRBJ2-3; 7 nucleotides match TRBD2. The CDR3 loop spans 14 amino acids. In germline, CDR1 is DFQATT, CDR2 SNEGSKA (reference sequence). The V segment lost 8 bases and the J segment 5 bases; nucleotides outside the gene matches: 13. The CDR3: CSSWGGTIVDTQYF. DNA for the CDR3: TGCAGTTCCTGGGGGGGAACCATCGTAGATACGCAGTATTTT.

The DNA for the CDR3 is TGTGCCAGCAGCTTAGCGGGGGGCTTATACGAGCAGTACTTC. It encodes CASSLAGGLYEQYF. The V and J genes are TRBV7-9 and TRBJ2-7; D could derive from TRBD1 or TRBD2 (6 bases each). This CDR3 spans 14 amino acids. Per germline, CDR1 SEHNR and CDR2 FQNEAQ (reference sequence). Trimming left V 0 bases short and J 4 bases short, with 10 bases between.

This clonotype was counted many times. The rearrangement joins TRBV6-5 to TRBJ2-7; D remains unclear. Trimming took 4 bases from V and 6 from J, leaving 13 bases between them. Per germline, CDR1 MNHEY and CDR2 SVGAGI. This CDR3 is 13 amino acids long. CDR3 sequence reads: CASSSFPRSEQYV. The CDR3 DNA reads as TGTGCCAGCAGTTCCTTTCCCCGCAGCGAGCAGTACGTC.

This clonotype occurred a few times. The chain employs TRBV10-2 and TRBJ1-5; no clear D. Trimming took 8 bases from V and 4 from J, leaving 12 bases between them. The CDR3 extends over 13 amino acids. Per the germline V gene, CDR1 is WSHSY and CDR2 is SAAADI. The CDR3 sequence is CASVASTNQPQHF. DNA of the CDR3: TGCGCCAGCGTCGCGTCTACGAATCAGCCCCAGCATTTT.

The chain has TRBV11-3 and TRBJ2-5; possible D gene TRBD2, 7 bases. Trimming shortened V by 1 base and J by 3 bases, and 12 bases separated the two germline ends. The CDR3 loop spans 15 amino acids. Germline V gives CDR1 SGHNT, CDR2 YENEEA. The CDR3 spells CASSLGTGREETQYF. CDR3 in DNA: TGTGCCAGCAGCTTAGGTACAGGGAGGGAAGAGACCCAGTACTTC.

The sample holds many counts of this clonotype. The chain uses TRBV19 and TRBJ1-5; a weak D match, TRBD1 (6 bases). The CDR3 length is 16 residues. Per germline, CDR1 LNHDA and CDR2 SQIVND (reference sequence). V dropped 5 bases and J dropped 3 bases, with 17 bases sitting between them. CDR3 in DNA: TGTGCCAGTAGTCAAAGGGGTGGACAGATCAATCAGCCCCAGCATTTT. Translating it yields CASSQRGGQINQPQHF.

This clonotype was recorded many times. CDR3 DNA: TGCGCCAGCAGCCACGCAGGACAGGGGCTCTGGGGCTACACCTTC. This gives the protein CASSHAGQGLWGYTF. V gene TRBV4-3 combines with J gene TRBJ1-2, with 9 bases fitting TRBD1. This CDR3 is built from 15 residues. V lost 3 bases to trimming and J lost 8 bases; unmatched junction nucleotides: 10. Germline loops: CDR1 LGHNA, CDR2 YSLEER.